The next 19 T cell receptor beta chains were all read from a single sample in a study of PD-1 blockade in classical Hodgkin lymphoma. Every patient experienced relapse after autologous stem cell transplantation, and brentuximab vedotin exposure varied. The table came from immunoSEQ multiplex PCR; TCRdb's copy has only in-frame clones and leaves some out. The sample yields about 37,000 clones, around 76% seen once. The specimen was peripheral blood mononuclear cells (PBMCs), collected before the second cycle of nivolumab. These receptors all stem from a human donor with classical Hodgkin lymphoma.

The chain carries TRBV18 and TRBJ2-5; 9 bases are shared with TRBD1. The CDR3 runs to 14 residues. The germline V gene encodes CDR1 KGHSH and CDR2 LQKENI. V trimming: 2 bases; J trimming: 3 bases; junction bases outside the gene matches: 1. The CDR3 reads CASSPTGGEETQYF. The CDR3 nucleotides read TGTGCCAGCTCACCAACAGGGGGCGAAGAGACCCAGTACTTC.

The rearrangement joins TRBV5-1 to TRBJ1-2; weak D call: TRBD1 (6 bases). The CDR3 is 12 amino acids. CDR1 is SGHRS, CDR2 YFSETQ, per germline. Deletions cut 7 bases from V and 2 bases from J, with 9 bases between. CDR3 in amino acids: CASGGQNYGYTF. In DNA, the CDR3 is TGCGCCAGCGGAGGACAGAACTATGGCTACACCTTC.

In DNA form, the CDR3 reads TGTGCCAGCAGTCTTGGTCGGGGGGGCCAGTTCTTC. It is translated as CASSLGRGGQFF. The chain joins TRBV14 to TRBJ2-1; the match to TRBD2 covers 8 bases. Looked up from germline, CDR1 is SGHDN and CDR2 is FVKESK. V gave up 6 bases and J gave up 13 bases; unmatched junction bases: 8. This CDR3 has 12 amino acids.

The rearrangement uses TRBV5-1 and TRBJ2-7, with 7 bases matching TRBD1. CDR1 is SGHRS, CDR2 YFSETQ, per germline. This CDR3 region has 14 residues. V lost 4 bases, J lost 1 base, and 5 bases stayed unmatched. CDR3 DNA: TGCGCCAGCAGCCCGGACAGGCCATCCTACGAGCAGTACTTC. Its protein product is CASSPDRPSYEQYF.

V gene TRBV6-5 combines with J gene TRBJ1-2, with a possible D match to TRBD1 (6 bases). V dropped 6 bases and J dropped 5 bases, with 16 bases sitting between them. The CDR3 runs 14 residues. Germline V gene sequence: CDR1 MNHEY, CDR2 SVGAGI. The CDR3 region has the DNA TGTGCCAGCAGCTACAAGGGGGGAGGGTATGGCTACACCTTC. Encoded protein: CASSYKGGGYGYTF.

The CDR3 is CASSLTSGGIGELFF. The CDR3 DNA is TGCGCCAGCAGCTTAACTAGCGGGGGAATCGGGGAGCTGTTTTTT. The chain uses TRBV5-1 and TRBJ2-2; 11 bases are a match to TRBD2. The CDR3 has 15 amino acids. Germline V lookup: CDR1 SGHRS, CDR2 YFSETQ. The V segment lost 2 bases and the J segment 7 bases; nucleotides outside the gene matches: 4.

The gene calls are TRBV27 and TRBJ2-7; D possibly uses TRBD1 or TRBD2 (7 bases each). Germline CDR1 and CDR2: MNHEY and SMNVEV (reference sequence). The CDR3 has 18 amino acids. V lost 2 bases and J 5 bases, leaving 25 bases between the germline ends. The DNA of the CDR3 is TGTGCCAGCAGTTTACAGGGGGGGGGCTGGGGGAAAAGTAACGAGCAGTACTTC. Protein sequence: CASSLQGGGWGKSNEQYF.

The chain employs TRBV10-3 and TRBJ2-2; 7 positions match TRBD1. The trim removed 2 bases at V and 1 base at J, leaving 4 bases unmatched. The CDR3 runs 16 residues. The V gene's germline CDR1 is ENHRY and CDR2 SYGVKD. CDR3 DNA sequence: TGTGCCATCAGTGAGCCGGGACAGATGAACACCGGGGAGCTGTTTTTT. It translates to CAISEPGQMNTGELFF.

The genes are TRBV7-2 and TRBJ2-7; 8 bases line up with TRBD1. The CDR3 contains 16 residues. V shed 4 bases and J 4 bases; nucleotides not matched to a gene: 12. The germline gives CDR1 SGHTA, CDR2 FQGNSA. Written as DNA, the CDR3 is TGTGCCAGCAGCTCCGGACAGGGAATTGTAGGTTACGAGCAGTACTTC. Translation gives CASSSGQGIVGYEQYF.

This chain links TRBV27 with TRBJ2-7; perhaps TRBD2 as D (5 bases). Germline CDR1 MNHEY, CDR2 SMNVEV (reference sequence). The CDR3 covers 15 residues. Trimming left V 5 bases short and J 4 bases short, with 18 bases between. This CDR3 is CASSTTLRGLYEQYF. Here the CDR3 DNA reads TGTGCCAGCAGTACCACCCTCCGAGGGTTGTACGAGCAGTACTTC.

This chain connects TRBV27 to TRBJ2-7; either TRBD1 or TRBD2 may supply D (6 bases each). Germline CDR1 reads MNHEY; CDR2 reads SMNVEV (reference sequence). Trimming shortened V by 6 bases and J by 3 bases, and 18 bases separated the two germline ends. This CDR3 comprises 15 residues. CDR3 sequence (DNA): TGTGCCAGCAGCCCTATCGGGGGCGGGATCTACGAGCAGTACTTC. The encoded protein is CASSPIGGGIYEQYF.

This clone showed up just once. The chain carries TRBV4-3 and TRBJ2-3; possibly TRBD1 or TRBD2 for D (6 bases each). CDR3 length: 15 amino acids. Germline V gene data show CDR1 as LGHNA and CDR2 as YSLEER. Between the trimmed V and J ends, which lost 0 bases and 0 bases, there was a span of 7 bases. The CDR3 region has the DNA TGCGCCAGCAGCCAAGACGGGGGCAGCACAGATACGCAGTATTTT. It encodes CASSQDGGSTDTQYF.

This clone appeared once. The V and J genes are TRBV18 and TRBJ2-3; 7 bases agree with TRBD2. This CDR3 is built from 14 residues. Germline CDR1 KGHSH, CDR2 LQKENI. V lost 3 bases, J lost 6 bases, and 6 bases stayed unmatched. The chain's CDR3 is CASSPLPAGDTQYF. For the CDR3, the DNA is TGTGCCAGCTCACCGCTCCCAGCGGGGGATACGCAGTATTTT.

The rearrangement uses TRBV7-6 and TRBJ2-1; maybe TRBD1 (6 bases). Germline CDR1 reads SGHVS; CDR2 reads FNYEAQ. The CDR3 extends over 14 amino acids. Trimming cost V 0 bases and J 10 bases, with 13 bases left between them. CDR3: CASSLATGLGEQFF. The CDR3 region has the DNA TGTGCCAGCAGCTTAGCCACAGGGTTGGGGGAGCAGTTCTTC.

The chain recombines TRBV6-6 with TRBJ2-7; no clear D gene. V gave up 2 bases and J gave up 1 base, with 12 bases separating them. CDR3 length: 15 amino acids. Germline-derived CDR1 and CDR2 are MNHNY and SVGAGI (reference sequence). CDR3 residues: CASSYGSFLSYEQYF. CDR3 coding DNA: TGTGCCAGCAGTTACGGCAGTTTCCTGTCCTACGAGCAGTACTTC.

This clone has only one observation. The chain links TRBV7-2 to TRBJ1-2; D remains ambiguous. CDR3 length: 14 residues. Trimming pared 5 bases from V and 2 bases from J, leaving 12 bases between. Germline lookup yields CDR1 SGHTA and CDR2 FQGNSA. CDR3 nucleotide sequence: TGTGCCAGCAGCCCGTCGACGGAAAACTATGGCTACACCTTC. It yields the protein CASSPSTENYGYTF.

The genes are TRBV6-5 and TRBJ1-1; 8 positions agree with TRBD1. Trimming took 6 bases from V and 4 from J; bases not matched to a gene: 7. The germline CDR1 and CDR2 sequences are MNHEY and SVGAGI. This CDR3 is built from 14 residues. The CDR3 DNA reads as TGTGCCAGCAGCTGGGACAGGCGATTCACTGAAGCTTTCTTT. Protein sequence: CASSWDRRFTEAFF.

The CDR3 loop is CASSPWVPVVRYTF. The CDR3 DNA reads TGTGCCAGCAGTCCCTGGGTCCCCGTTGTGAGGTACACCTTC. The chain uses TRBV6-5 and TRBJ1-2; D is ambiguous. The V end lost 5 bases, the J end lost 11 bases, and 21 bases lay between the germline ends. The CDR3 extends over 14 amino acids. CDR1 and CDR2 from the germline V gene are MNHEY and SVGAGI.

The V and J genes are TRBV11-2 and TRBJ2-1; no firm D call. The germline V and J ends were trimmed by 1 base and 2 bases, with 9 bases remaining between them. CDR1 is SGHAT, CDR2 FQNNGV, per germline. The CDR3 is 15 residues long. The CDR3 sequence is CASSLVPTPYNEQFF. The DNA for the CDR3 is TGTGCCAGCAGCTTAGTCCCTACCCCCTACAATGAGCAGTTCTTC.